This is a list of T cell receptor beta chains from one sample in a study of regulatory T cells in long-lasting Graves disease. One entry per CDR3 protein, called by TCRdb with MiXCR from the multiplex PCR reads. The sample carries approximately 400,000 distinct CDR3 sequences, roughly 10% recorded once. The same data also contributed to another study, on T cells in Graves' hyperthyroidism and ophthalmopathy.

This specimen consisted of peripheral blood mononuclear cells (PBMCs), obtained at new diagnosis, from a patient treated with antithyroid drugs. The receptors derive from a woman under 30 with Graves disease. Each CDR3 is given without its conserved first and last residue. Each record gives: J gene, V gene, clone size, CDR3 protein. Where a row states a size, it is once, few, many or the class of an expanded clone; other rows omit it.

>TRBJ1-6|TRBV20-1|-
SASRGNQNSPLH
>TRBJ1-1|TRBV30|many
AWKVGEDTEAF
>TRBJ2-7|TRBV14|many
ASSQKGHPVAEQY
>TRBJ2-4|TRBV13|few
ASSLEGDKAKNIQY
>TRBJ2-4|TRBV6-2/TRBV6-3|-
ASLGTSGKFVAKNIQY
>TRBJ2-5|TRBV12-3/TRBV12-4|-
ASSFGGYEETQY
>TRBJ1-1|TRBV20-1|many
SAHDSMNTEAF
>TRBJ2-3|TRBV2|many
ASSASTSTDTQY
>TRBJ1-1|TRBV12-3/TRBV12-4|many
ASSETGTDTEAF
>TRBJ2-1|TRBV7-9|few
ASTLAGGPYYNEQF
>TRBJ1-5|TRBV28|many
ASRQRGRMLRPQH
>TRBJ1-2|TRBV7-9|many
ASSSPGPPYGYT
>TRBJ2-3|TRBV20-1|many
SARGLAGGEPTDTQY
>TRBJ2-2|TRBV6-2/TRBV6-3|few
ASSASVYPGELF
>TRBJ1-6|TRBV28|many
ASSSQYFETLH
>TRBJ1-4|TRBV20-1|many
SADSGGRAANEKLF
>TRBJ1-1|TRBV29-1|many
SVEGTGGHTEAF